These T cell receptor beta chains were read from a single sample in a study of shared clonotypes between healthy human individuals. TCRdb keeps only in-frame clones here, not all; method: immunoSEQ multiplex PCR. The sample contains 550,000 to 600,000 clones, around 80% of which appear only once. Sequenced input: PBMCs. The receptors derive from a woman in her thirties or forties in good health. Some clones in this sample may be carry-over from other donors' samples. CDR3s include the opening cysteine and the closing phenylalanine or tryptophan. D genes are given only for firm matches. The size of a clone is reported for some rows only, either as once, few or many, or as a class for expanded clones.

clone_size,d_call,j_call,v_call,cdr3_aa,cdr3_nt
once,.,TRBJ2-7,TRBV4-3,CASSHDSSYEQYF,TGCGCCAGCAGCCACGACAGCTCCTACGAGCAGTACTTC
.,.,TRBJ2-2,TRBV19,CASSIGSDTNTGELFF,TGTGCCAGTAGTATTGGGTCAGATACCAACACCGGGGAGCTGTTTTTT
once,.,TRBJ2-3,TRBV6-1,CASSPRRRTDTQYF,TGTGCCAGCAGTCCACGTCGCCGAACAGATACGCAGTATTTT
.,TRBD2,TRBJ2-1,TRBV7-9,CASSLYLGGGEQFF,TGTGCCAGCAGCTTATACCTAGGCGGGGGTGAGCAGTTCTTC
once,.,TRBJ1-4,TRBV30,CAWRTTGAITGKLFF,TGTGCCTGGAGGACCACGGGAGCAATCACCGGAAAACTGTTTTTT
.,TRBD1,TRBJ2-7,TRBV5-4,CASSPRDRVYEQYF,TGTGCCAGCAGCCCCCGGGACAGGGTCTACGAGCAGTACTTC
many,.,TRBJ2-2,TRBV30,CAWSVRRNTGELFF,TGTGCCTGGAGTGTGAGGCGGAACACCGGGGAGCTGTTTTTT
.,.,TRBJ1-1,TRBV2,CASSRVTEAFF,TGTGCCAGCTCCCGCGTGACTGAAGCTTTCTTT
.,.,TRBJ2-1,TRBV7-9,CASSPGPSWSIEQFF,TGTGCCAGCAGCCCCGGGCCATCCTGGTCTATTGAGCAGTTCTTC
.,TRBD2,TRBJ2-2,TRBV19,CASSFQRERTGELFF,TGTGCCAGTAGTTTCCAGCGGGAGAGGACCGGGGAGCTGTTTTTT
once,TRBD1,TRBJ1-1,TRBV7-9,CASSRTGAGTEAFF,TGTGCCAGCAGTCGGACAGGGGCGGGCACTGAAGCTTTCTTT
.,.,TRBJ2-2,TRBV11-1,CASSPGTWDPRTGELFF,TGTGCCAGCAGCCCTGGTACGTGGGACCCGCGGACCGGGGAGCTGTTTTTT
.,.,TRBJ1-4,TRBV5-1,CASSYVGGDEKLFF,TGCGCCAGCAGCTATGTAGGGGGGGATGAAAAACTGTTTTTT
many,.,TRBJ2-1,TRBV13,CASSWDAGSSYNEQFF,TGTGCCAGCAGCTGGGACGCAGGTAGCTCCTACAATGAGCAGTTCTTC
.,.,TRBJ2-7,TRBV29-1,CSVGPNAYEQYF,TGCAGCGTTGGTCCTAACGCCTACGAGCAGTACTTC
.,TRBD1,TRBJ1-2,TRBV5-1,CASSLGDRGYGYTF,TGCGCCAGCAGCTTGGGGGACAGGGGGTATGGCTACACCTTC
many,TRBD1,TRBJ1-3,TRBV6-1,CASSRTGEAGNTIYF,TGTGCCAGCAGTAGGACAGGGGAAGCTGGAAACACCATATATTTT
many,TRBD1,TRBJ1-1,TRBV7-6,CASSLAWGGQLNTEAFF,TGTGCCAGCAGCTTAGCGTGGGGGGGACAGTTGAACACTGAAGCTTTCTTT
.,.,TRBJ2-1,TRBV7-9,CASSFGLNEQFF,TGTGCCAGCAGCTTCGGGCTTAATGAGCAGTTCTTC
.,.,TRBJ1-2,TRBV9,CASSEDWGNYGYTF,TGTGCCAGCAGCGAGGATTGGGGTAACTATGGCTACACCTTC
.,TRBD2,TRBJ2-1,TRBV6-5,CASTRTSGTRNEQFF,TGTGCCAGCACACGGACTAGCGGGACACGAAATGAGCAGTTCTTC
.,.,TRBJ1-5,TRBV5-1,CASSVEAGNQPQHF,TGCGCCAGCAGCGTTGAGGCGGGGAATCAGCCCCAGCATTTT
.,.,TRBJ2-5,TRBV19,CASSRRTGGVETQYF,TGTGCCAGTAGCCGGAGGACGGGGGGCGTCGAGACCCAGTACTTC
.,.,TRBJ2-3,TRBV14,CARRSPSTDTQYF,TGTGCCAGGCGATCCCCTAGCACAGATACGCAGTATTTT
once,TRBD2,TRBJ2-1,TRBV6-1,CASSVASGRAVSSSYNEQFF,TGTGCCAGCAGTGTCGCTAGCGGGAGGGCCGTATCTAGCTCCTACAATGAGCAGTTCTTC
few,.,TRBJ2-3,TRBV6-1,CASSEVAGTDTQYF,TGTGCCAGCAGTGAAGTAGCGGGCACAGATACGCAGTATTTT
few,TRBD1,TRBJ2-7,TRBV16,CASTRDRGTYEQYF,TGTGCCAGCACCCGGGACAGGGGGACCTACGAGCAGTACTTC
.,TRBD1,TRBJ2-1,TRBV15,CATSRDSDRGNEQFF,TGTGCCACCAGCAGAGATAGCGACAGGGGGAATGAGCAGTTCTTC
.,TRBD1,TRBJ2-2,TRBV9,CASSVGGTGLTGELFF,TGTGCCAGCAGCGTAGGGGGGACAGGGTTAACCGGGGAGCTGTTTTTT
.,.,TRBJ2-3,TRBV10-3,CAISGSRGTDTQYF,TGTGCCATCAGTGGATCCCGGGGCACAGATACGCAGTATTTT
.,TRBD2,TRBJ2-3,TRBV2,CASSQRLAGVSDTQYF,TGTGCCAGCAGTCAAAGACTAGCGGGAGTGTCAGATACGCAGTATTTT
.,TRBD2,TRBJ2-1,TRBV5-1,CASSKTGTSENEQFF,TGCGCCAGCAGCAAGACCGGGACTAGTGAGAATGAGCAGTTCTTC
.,.,TRBJ1-4,TRBV2,CASSVEGPGNEKLFF,TGTGCCAGCAGTGTAGAGGGGCCGGGTAATGAAAAACTGTTTTTT
few,TRBD2,TRBJ2-7,TRBV27,CASSSLAGNVYEQYF,TGTGCCAGCAGTTCACTAGCGGGAAATGTTTACGAGCAGTACTTC
.,.,TRBJ2-5,TRBV28,CASIQWGAQETQYF,TGTGCCAGCATTCAATGGGGAGCTCAAGAGACCCAGTACTTC
.,.,TRBJ1-2,TRBV7-3,CASSLGALDGDQYGYTF,TGTGCCAGCAGCCTAGGGGCCCTAGACGGGGACCAATATGGCTACACCTTC
.,TRBD2,TRBJ2-3,TRBV5-1,CASSFASGMNTQYF,TGCGCCAGCAGCTTCGCTAGCGGGATGAATACGCAGTATTTT
.,.,TRBJ2-3,TRBV5-1,CASSPGLEETTDTQYF,TGCGCCAGCAGCCCTGGACTGGAAGAGACCACAGATACGCAGTATTTT
.,.,TRBJ1-6,TRBV10-3,CAISDGSPLHF,TGTGCCATCAGTGATGGGTCACCCCTCCACTTT
.,TRBD2,TRBJ2-7,TRBV30,CAWSAGTSGKHEQYF,TGTGCCTGGAGTGCCGGGACTAGCGGGAAGCACGAGCAGTACTTC
.,TRBD2,TRBJ2-7,TRBV19,CASRPTSGPSYEQYF,TGTGCCAGTAGGCCGACTAGCGGGCCGTCCTACGAGCAGTACTTC
.,.,TRBJ1-5,TRBV6-1,CASLNGDQPQHF,TGTGCCAGCCTAAACGGGGATCAGCCCCAGCATTTT
once,.,TRBJ1-2,TRBV30,CAWGGSYGYTF,TGTGCCTGGGGGGGGTCCTATGGCTACACCTTC
.,TRBD2,TRBJ2-3,TRBV2,CASTPGLATDTQYF,TGTGCCAGCACCCCGGGACTAGCTACAGATACGCAGTATTTT
.,.,TRBJ2-1,TRBV7-9,CASSPTAAEQFF,TGTGCCAGCAGCCCCACAGCAGCTGAGCAGTTCTTC
few,TRBD1,TRBJ2-3,TRBV7-9,CASSVGQGTDTQYF,TGTGCCAGCAGCGTAGGACAGGGGACAGATACGCAGTATTTT
once,TRBD1,TRBJ1-3,TRBV5-6,CASSLDTGAISGNTIYF,TGTGCCAGCAGCTTGGATACAGGGGCCATTTCTGGAAACACCATATATTTT
.,.,TRBJ2-7,TRBV4-1,CASSPGLPYEQYF,TGCGCCAGCAGCCCGGGACTCCCCTACGAGCAGTACTTC
once,.,TRBJ1-1,TRBV19,CASSAPAGSNTEAFF,TGTGCCAGTAGTGCCCCCGCCGGATCCAACACTGAAGCTTTCTTT
.,.,TRBJ2-5,TRBV5-1,CASSLASGAQTQYF,TGCGCCAGCAGCTTGGCTTCTGGCGCCCAGACCCAGTACTTC
.,.,TRBJ2-5,TRBV28,CASSTGLGGLETQYF,TGTGCCAGCAGTACCGGATTGGGAGGACTCGAGACCCAGTACTTC
many,TRBD2,TRBJ2-2,TRBV4-2,CASSQGQAGVTGELFF,TGTGCCAGCAGCCAAGGGCAAGCGGGAGTCACCGGGGAGCTGTTTTTT
.,.,TRBJ2-4,TRBV4-1,CASSQDPDSPTKNIQYF,TGCGCCAGCAGCCAAGACCCGGACAGCCCCACCAAAAACATTCAGTACTTC
.,TRBD2,TRBJ2-3,TRBV27,CASTPTGTSFDTQYF,TGTGCCAGCACGCCCACCGGGACTAGCTTTGATACGCAGTATTTT
.,.,TRBJ2-6,TRBV5-1,CASSLVESGANVLTF,TGCGCCAGCAGCTTGGTAGAGTCTGGGGCCAACGTCCTGACTTTC
.,.,TRBJ1-1,TRBV21-1,CASSGETGAPWDAFF,TGTGCCAGCAGCGGAGAGACAGGAGCACCCTGGGATGCTTTCTTT
.,.,TRBJ2-5,TRBV9,CARNRSQETQYF,TGTGCCAGAAACAGGAGCCAAGAGACCCAGTACTTC
many,TRBD2,TRBJ2-7,TRBV7-3,CASSLTRLAGAYEQYF,TGTGCCAGCAGCTTAACGAGGCTAGCGGGAGCATACGAGCAGTACTTC